Each of the 31 T cell receptor beta chains below was sequenced from the same sample in a study of cytomegalovirus exposure and HLA in healthy donors. Amplification used 60 Vbeta primers and 13 Jbeta primers. Clones were sequenced by immunoSEQ multiplex PCR, and TCRdb holds only the in-frame ones, with some missing. The sample includes 90,000 to 120,000 clones, 74% seen only once; the top ten take about 14%. The sequenced material came from PBMCs. Receptors originate from a woman aged 40 to 55 in good health and CMV-seropositive.

V is TRBV2 and J is TRBJ2-1; 9 positions agree with TRBD2. This CDR3 has 15 residues. V lost 5 bases and J lost 5; bases outside the gene matches: 7. The germline gives CDR1 SNHLY, CDR2 FYNNEI. This CDR3 reads CASSFYRLADNEQFF. The CDR3 nucleotides are TGTGCCAGCAGTTTTTATCGACTAGCGGACAATGAGCAGTTCTTC.

This clone was counted between two and nine times. This sequence joins TRBV7-2 and TRBJ2-3; D not certain. The V end lost 5 bases, the J end lost 2 bases, and 11 bases lay between the germline ends. Germline CDR1 reads SGHTA; CDR2 reads FQGNSA. The CDR3 length is 14 residues. The CDR3 sequence is CASSPYLNTDTQYF. DNA of the CDR3: TGTGCCAGCAGCCCATACTTAAACACAGATACGCAGTATTTT.

Concerning this clone: Mismatch with germline at one junction end may stem from a read error. This chain links TRBV7-7 with TRBJ2-5, with 9 bases that match TRBD2. The CDR3 covers 15 residues. Germline CDR1 SSHAT, CDR2 FNYEAQ (reference sequence). The CDR3 loop reads CASSLAGAAQETQYF. The CDR3 bases are TGTGCTAGCAGCTTAGCGGGGGCAGCGCAAGAGACCCAGTACTTC.

This clone was detected a few times. The J gene is TRBJ2-5, the V gene TRBV7-9; 9 positions agree with TRBD2. Germline V CDR1 and CDR2: SEHNR, FQNEAQ (reference sequence). This CDR3 contains 14 residues. Trimming at V came to 8 bases and at J to 5 bases, leaving 9 bases not matched to a gene. This CDR3 reads CASGLAGMLETQYF. As DNA, the CDR3 is TGTGCCAGCGGGCTAGCGGGGATGCTTGAGACCCAGTACTTC.

This sequence joins TRBV5-1 and TRBJ1-2; no definite D call. The length of the CDR3 is 14 residues. The germline V and J ends were trimmed by 2 bases and 2 bases, with 10 bases remaining between them. CDR1 and CDR2 from the germline V gene are SGHRS and YFSETQ. The chain's CDR3 is CASSFDAGNYGYTF. The CDR3 bases are TGCGCCAGCAGCTTTGATGCGGGGAACTATGGCTACACCTTC.

The rearrangement joins TRBV5-6 to TRBJ1-2; TRBD1 might be the D (6 bases). V shed 7 bases and J shed 8 bases, with 15 bases lying between them. This CDR3 is built from 12 residues. Per germline, CDR1 SGHDT and CDR2 YYEEEE. CDR3 coding DNA: TGTGCCAGCGAACAGGGAGTGGGCGGCTACACCTTC. It yields the protein CASEQGVGGYTF.

This chain links TRBV7-9 with TRBJ2-2; 9 nucleotides line up with TRBD1. After removal of 7 bases from V and 4 bases from J, the junction contained 10 bases not matched to a gene. Germline lookup yields CDR1 SEHNR and CDR2 FQNEAQ (reference sequence). The CDR3 has 16 residues. CDR3 sequence reads: CASNTAGTGLTGELFF. As DNA, the CDR3 is TGTGCCAGCAACACTGCCGGGACAGGGCTCACCGGGGAGCTGTTTTTT. Complete variable domain (other parts from reference TRBV7-9 and TRBJ2-2): DTGVSQNPRHKITKRGQNVTFRCDPISEHNRLYWYRQTLGQGPEFLTYFQNEAQLEKSRLLSDRFSAERPKGSFSTLEIQRTEQGDSAMYLCASNTAGTGLTGELFFGEGSRLTVL.

The J gene is TRBJ1-1, the V gene TRBV6-5, with 7 bases fitting TRBD1. Germline assignment: CDR1 MNHEY and CDR2 SVGAGI. CDR3 length: 15 amino acids. After removal of 5 bases from V and 3 bases from J, the junction contained 9 bases not matched to a gene. The CDR3 region is CASSNFDTGDTEAFF. CDR3 DNA: TGTGCCAGCAGTAATTTTGACACAGGGGACACTGAAGCTTTCTTT.

This clone appeared once. The V call is TRBV6-1, the J call TRBJ1-2; TRBD1 might be the D (5 bases). This CDR3 spans 14 amino acids. Germline-derived CDR1 and CDR2 are MNHNS and SASEGT. Trimming removed 4 bases from V and 2 bases from J, with 11 bases in between. This CDR3 is CASSVGGSNYGYTF. CDR3 in DNA: TGTGCCAGCAGTGTCGGGGGTTCAAACTATGGCTACACCTTC.

The chain recombines TRBV30 with TRBJ2-3; D not resolved. Germline-derived CDR1 and CDR2 are GTSNPN and SVGIG (reference sequence). Trimming took off 2 bases at V and 6 bases at J, with 12 bases between the two ends. This CDR3 contains 13 residues. In DNA, the CDR3 is TGTGCCTGGAGTAGAGGTTCGGATGATACGCAGTATTTT. Its translation: CAWSRGSDDTQYF.

The rearrangement uses TRBV28 and TRBJ2-2; a possible D gene is TRBD1 (6 bases). Germline V gene sequence: CDR1 MDHEN, CDR2 SYDVKM. Trimming stripped 6 bases from V and 1 base from J, with 9 bases between. The CDR3 is 14 amino acids. CDR3 protein: CASRVTGNTGELFF. The CDR3 nucleotides are TGTGCCAGCAGGGTGACAGGGAACACCGGGGAGCTGTTTTTT.

The genes are TRBV4-2 and TRBJ1-3; 8 nucleotides agree with TRBD1. The CDR3 is made up of 16 amino acids. From germline, CDR1 is LGHNA and CDR2 YNFKEQ. After removal of 1 base from V and 6 bases from J, the junction contained 8 bases not matched to a gene. The CDR3 sequence: CASSQGTQGVANTIYF. CDR3 in DNA: TGTGCCAGCAGCCAAGGCACACAGGGGGTTGCAAACACCATATATTTT.

The chain combines TRBV19 with TRBJ2-1; the match to TRBD1 covers 9 bases. V dropped 6 bases and J dropped 8; count of bases not matched to a gene: 5. The germline gives CDR1 LNHDA, CDR2 SQIVND (reference sequence). CDR3 length: 13 residues. The CDR3 sequence is CASSRTGVHEQFF. CDR3 nucleotide sequence: TGTGCCAGTAGCCGGACAGGGGTACATGAGCAGTTCTTC.

The chain is built from TRBV9 and TRBJ2-1; D might be TRBD2 (6 bases). V was shortened by 3 bases and J by 9 bases, with 7 bases between the two germline ends. Germline lookup yields CDR1 SGDLS and CDR2 YYNGEE. The CDR3 loop spans 11 amino acids. In DNA form, the CDR3 reads TGTGCCAGCAGCGCGGGAGTTGAGCAGTTCTTC. Translated, it gives CASSAGVEQFF.

This clone was recorded a few times. The chain employs TRBV5-1 and TRBJ2-2; 10 nucleotides match TRBD1. The CDR3 is 16 amino acids. The germline V gene encodes CDR1 SGHRS and CDR2 YFSETQ. J lost 4 bases, V lost 0 bases, and 3 bases had no gene match. The CDR3 loop is CASSLGQGAGTGELFF. The CDR3 coding sequence is TGCGCCAGCAGCTTGGGACAGGGGGCAGGCACCGGGGAGCTGTTTTTT.

This sequence joins TRBV9 and TRBJ2-3, with TRBD2 as a possible D gene (7 bases). V shed 4 bases and J shed 0 bases, with 18 bases lying between them. Germline loops: CDR1 SGDLS, CDR2 YYNGEE. The CDR3 is made up of 17 amino acids. CDR3 region: CASSPEWGGLSTDTQYF. The CDR3 region has the DNA TGTGCCAGCAGCCCTGAATGGGGGGGCCTTAGCACAGATACGCAGTATTTT.

The chain is built from TRBV5-5 and TRBJ2-2; the D gene is possibly TRBD1 (6 bases). V dropped 2 bases and J dropped 4 bases, with 9 bases sitting between them. CDR3 size: 14 residues. Germline V CDR1 and CDR2: SGHKS, YYEKEE (reference sequence). The CDR3 nucleotides are TGTGCCAGCAGCTTAACAGGGAGCACCGGGGAGCTGTTTTTT. It encodes CASSLTGSTGELFF.

This clone occurred once. This chain joins TRBV10-3 and TRBJ1-1; D unresolved. Germline CDR1 and CDR2: ENHRY and SYGVKD. Trimming pared 10 bases from V and 5 bases from J, leaving 17 bases between. The CDR3 totals 13 residues. DNA of the CDR3: TGTGCCACCCAAATTCGGGAGACGACTGAAGCTTTCTTT. Its protein product is CATQIRETTEAFF.

This clone was observed a handful of times. The V call is TRBV5-6, the J call TRBJ1-2; 9 nucleotides align to TRBD1. The CDR3 runs to 14 residues. Trimming removed 4 bases from V and 8 bases from J; junction bases left unmatched: 9. The germline V gene encodes CDR1 SGHDT and CDR2 YYEEEE. For the CDR3, the DNA is TGTGCCAGCAGCCTGGGACAGGGAAGGAGCGGCTACACCTTC. Translation: CASSLGQGRSGYTF.

The chain carries TRBV2 and TRBJ1-3; no definite D call. Germline V gives CDR1 SNHLY, CDR2 FYNNEI. The CDR3 is made up of 13 amino acids. V was pared by 7 bases and J by 4 bases, with 11 bases between. The CDR3 DNA sequence: TGTGCCAGCACCCTGAAGCGGGGAAACACCATATATTTT. It yields the protein CASTLKRGNTIYF.

This clone came up a few times. This sequence joins TRBV2 and TRBJ2-5; 8 bases agree with TRBD2. Losses at the gene ends were 1 base for V and 9 bases for J; bases not matched to a gene: 10. Germline lookup yields CDR1 SNHLY and CDR2 FYNNEI. The CDR3 sequence is 15 residues long. CDR3 coding DNA: TGTGCCAGCAGTGAAGGACTAGCGACTGAGAGGGCCCAGTACTTC. Amino acids: CASSEGLATERAQYF.

V usage is TRBV6-1 and J usage is TRBJ2-7; the match to TRBD1 covers 7 bases. Germline trimming cut 2 bases from V and 7 bases from J; bases unmatched to any gene: 8. Germline V gives CDR1 MNHNS, CDR2 SASEGT. This CDR3 contains 14 residues. CDR3 in amino acids: CASSETGDLWEQYF. The CDR3 DNA follows: TGTGCCAGCAGTGAAACAGGGGATTTATGGGAGCAGTACTTC.

This clone has just a few counts. Other DNA sequences in this sample translate to the same CDR3. The chain carries TRBV5-1 and TRBJ2-7, with 9 bases fitting TRBD1. The germline V gene has CDR1 SGHRS and CDR2 YFSETQ. Trimming cost V 7 bases and J 1 base; bases outside gene matches: 6. This CDR3 spans 14 amino acids. Here the CDR3 DNA reads TGCGCCAGCTTCCCGGGACAGGGTTCCTACGAGCAGTACTTC. It encodes CASFPGQGSYEQYF.

This chain joins TRBV6-5 and TRBJ1-5, with TRBD1 matching 7 bases. The V and J ends lost 5 bases and 1 base, in that order; junction bases with no gene match: 2. The CDR3 has 14 residues. Germline CDR1 and CDR2: MNHEY and SVGAGI. CDR3 DNA: TGTGCCAGCAGTCACAGGGGCAGCAATCAGCCCCAGCATTTT. Translated, it gives CASSHRGSNQPQHF.

This clone was detected only once. The chain has TRBV29-1 and TRBJ2-3; no firm D call. The CDR3 has 10 amino acids. CDR1 and CDR2 from the germline V gene are SQVTM and ANQGSEA. Trimming removed 6 bases at V and 9 bases at J, with 10 bases between. The CDR3 nucleotides read TGCAGCGTCGGAGTGGAGACGCAGTATTTT. It encodes CSVGVETQYF.

This sequence joins TRBV19 and TRBJ1-2; D might be TRBD1 (6 bases). Trimming took 4 bases from V and 4 from J, leaving 16 bases between them. Germline assignment: CDR1 LNHDA and CDR2 SQIVND (reference sequence). This CDR3 region has 15 residues. The CDR3 protein is CASSTTGIGTYGYTF. The DNA for the CDR3 is TGTGCCAGTAGTACCACAGGGATAGGGACCTATGGCTACACCTTC.

V is TRBV7-2 and J is TRBJ2-7; 9 bases are a match to TRBD2. The CDR3 loop spans 15 amino acids. Germline trimming cut 6 bases from V and 9 bases from J; bases unmatched to any gene: 15. CDR1 SGHTA and CDR2 FQGNSA come from the germline V gene. In DNA, the CDR3 is TGTGCCAGCAGTCCTAAGCGGGGGGTAATATTTGGGCAGTACTTC. It specifies CASSPKRGVIFGQYF. The full variable domain, in which reference TRBV7-2 and TRBJ2-7 provide the parts outside the CDR3, is GAGVSQSPSNKVTEKGKDVELRCDPISGHTALYWYRQSLGQGLEFLIYFQGNSAPDKSGLPSDRFSAERTGGSVSTLTIQRTQQEDSAVYLCASSPKRGVIFGQYFGPGTRLTVT.

The J gene is TRBJ2-5, the V gene TRBV5-1; 7 bases are shared with TRBD1. The V gene end was trimmed by 0 bases and the J gene end by 3 bases; junction bases not matched to a gene: 5. The V gene's germline CDR1 is SGHRS and CDR2 YFSETQ. The CDR3 has 15 amino acids. CDR3 amino acids: CASSLAPGTEETQYF. CDR3 DNA sequence: TGCGCCAGCAGCTTGGCCCCTGGGACAGAAGAGACCCAGTACTTC.

The J gene is TRBJ1-2, the V gene TRBV5-4; 10 nucleotides agree with TRBD1. The CDR3 length is 15 residues. Germline CDR1 is SGHNT and CDR2 is YYREEE (reference sequence). After removal of 6 bases from V and 8 bases from J, the junction contained 13 bases not matched to a gene. Here the CDR3 DNA reads TGTGCCAGCACACCGGGGGGACAGGGGAATTTAGGCTACACCTTC. This sequence encodes CASTPGGQGNLGYTF.

Comment on this clone: The sample holds other DNA sequences that translate to the same CDR3. The chain is built from TRBV18 and TRBJ1-5; D is perhaps TRBD1 (5 bases). In germline, CDR1 is KGHSH, CDR2 LQKENI. Trimming removed 3 bases at V and 2 bases at J, with 11 bases between. The length of the CDR3 is 15 residues. In nucleotides, the CDR3 is TGTGCCAGCTCACCTCCAGGGCAGGGCAATCAGCCCCAGCATTTT. Translated, it gives CASSPPGQGNQPQHF.

V gene TRBV7-2 combines with J gene TRBJ2-4; D is uncertain. Germline V CDR1 and CDR2: SGHTA, FQGNSA. Trimming removed 0 bases at V and 1 base at J, with 4 bases between. CDR3 length equals 14 residues. The CDR3 DNA reads TGTGCCAGCAGCTTAGCACTGGCCAAAAACATTCAGTACTTC. Its protein is CASSLALAKNIQYF.